These 17 T cell receptor beta chains were all obtained from the same sample, sequenced in a study of PD-L1 blockade in urothelial cancer. Clones were sequenced by immunoSEQ multiplex PCR, and TCRdb holds only the in-frame ones, with some missing. Here the sample spans roughly 43,000 clones, over 75% being singletons. Time point noted: pretreatment peripheral blood. The starting material was PBMCs, obtained around atezolizumab (anti-PD-L1) treatment. The receptors here all came from a man aged 55-75 years with urothelial cancer.

V is TRBV5-1 and J is TRBJ2-5; 16 bases match TRBD2. V shed 4 bases, J shed 4 bases, and the junction held 4 bases outside the gene matches. Germline-derived CDR1 and CDR2 are SGHRS and YFSETQ. The CDR3 extends over 16 amino acids. The CDR3 DNA sequence: TGCGCCAGCAGCGTGGGACTAGCGGGGGGGGGAGAGACCCAGTACTTC. Residues: CASSVGLAGGGETQYF.

J is TRBJ2-7 and V is TRBV28; 8 bases fit TRBD1. J lost 3 bases, V lost 10 bases, and 23 bases had no gene match. The CDR3 consists of 18 residues. Per the germline V gene, CDR1 is MDHEN and CDR2 is SYDVKM. The CDR3 loop is CATPRLCQDRVLYYEQYF. The CDR3 nucleotides are TGTGCCACCCCACGGCTATGTCAGGACAGGGTTTTGTACTACGAGCAGTACTTC.

The chain is built from TRBV11-1 and TRBJ2-1, with TRBD2 identical over 14 bases. V shed 5 bases and J 5 bases; nucleotides not matched to a gene: 2. Germline V CDR1 and CDR2: SGHAT, FQDESV (reference sequence). The CDR3 totals 15 residues. This CDR3 reads CASSEGLAGDNEQFF. For the CDR3, the DNA is TGTGCCAGCAGCGAGGGACTAGCGGGGGACAATGAGCAGTTCTTC.

V is TRBV6-5 and J is TRBJ2-1; tentative D call: TRBD2 (6 bases). Germline CDR1 reads MNHEY; CDR2 reads SVGAGI. CDR3 size: 13 residues. V lost 7 bases and J lost 6, with 13 bases in between. The CDR3 reads CASKGGSGNEQFF. The CDR3 nucleotides read TGTGCCAGCAAGGGAGGATCCGGCAATGAGCAGTTCTTC.

The chain employs TRBV2 and TRBJ1-2, with TRBD1 identical over 7 bases. After removal of 7 bases from V and 6 bases from J, the junction contained 2 bases not matched to a gene. Per the germline V gene, CDR1 is SNHLY and CDR2 is FYNNEI. The CDR3 consists of 11 residues. This chain's CDR3 is CASNRGDGYTF. The CDR3 DNA reads as TGTGCCAGCAACAGGGGTGATGGCTACACCTTC. Together with reference TRBV2 and TRBJ1-2, the CDR3 gives the full variable domain: EPEVTQTPSHQVTQMGQEVILRCVPISNHLYFYWYRQILGQKVEFLVSFYNNEISEKSEIFDDQFSVERPDGSNFTLKIRSTKLEDSAMYFCASNRGDGYTFGSGTRLTVV.

This chain uses TRBV6-1 with TRBJ1-1; the D is unclear. Germline lookup yields CDR1 MNHNS and CDR2 SASEGT. The CDR3 sequence is 15 residues long. V dropped 4 bases and J dropped 5 bases, with 17 bases sitting between them. The CDR3 nucleotides are TGTGCCAGCAGTGGATATGTCGGGGTCAGTACTGAAGCTTTCTTT. Amino acids: CASSGYVGVSTEAFF.

This rearrangement joins TRBV30 to TRBJ2-5, with 8 nucleotides matching TRBD1. The V segment lost 3 bases and the J segment 5 bases; nucleotides outside the gene matches: 8. CDR1 and CDR2 (germline): GTSNPN, SVGIG (reference sequence). The CDR3 length is 14 residues. CDR3 residues: CAWSTTGDRETQYF. The CDR3 DNA is TGTGCCTGGAGCACAACAGGGGACAGGGAGACCCAGTACTTC.

The gene calls are TRBV6-6 and TRBJ2-7, with TRBD2 identical over 8 bases. V lost 3 bases, J lost 3 bases, and 10 bases stayed unmatched. CDR3 length: 16 residues. The germline gives CDR1 MNHNY, CDR2 SVGAGI (reference sequence). The CDR3 DNA follows: TGTGCCAGCAGTTATTCGGAAACTAGCGGTTTCTACGAGCAGTACTTC. Its protein product is CASSYSETSGFYEQYF.

The V and J genes are TRBV2 and TRBJ1-1; no firm D call. CDR3 length: 11 residues. The V gene's germline CDR1 is SNHLY and CDR2 FYNNEI. V was shortened by 2 bases and J by 14 bases, with 12 bases between the two germline ends. The CDR3: CASSEMSSIFF. The DNA for the CDR3 is TGTGCCAGCAGTGAAATGAGCTCCATATTCTTT.

The count of this clone is one. The chain is built from TRBV27 and TRBJ2-1; possible D gene TRBD2, 7 bases. The germline V and J ends were trimmed by 4 bases and 6 bases, with 19 bases remaining between them. Germline values: CDR1 MNHEY, CDR2 SMNVEV (reference sequence). This CDR3 comprises 16 residues. This CDR3 reads CASSSGGRVRINEQFF. CDR3 nucleotide sequence: TGTGCCAGCAGTTCGGGGGGCAGGGTGCGTATCAATGAGCAGTTCTTC.

The V and J genes are TRBV4-1 and TRBJ2-3, with D possibly being TRBD2 (6 bases). Germline CDR1 is MGHRA and CDR2 is YSYEKL. V lost 2 bases and J 0 bases, leaving 18 bases between the germline ends. This CDR3 is 18 amino acids long. CDR3 DNA sequence: TGCGCCAGCAGCCAACTAGAAAACATAGCGGCTAGCACAGATACGCAGTATTTT. Translation gives CASSQLENIAASTDTQYF.

J is TRBJ1-1 and V is TRBV11-2, with D uncertain. Germline V CDR1 and CDR2: SGHAT, FQNNGV. Trimming removed 1 base from V and 0 bases from J, with 12 bases in between. CDR3 size: 16 residues. CDR3 in DNA: TGTGCCAGCAGCTTAGTTCCCCCAGGAATGAACACTGAAGCTTTCTTT. Its protein is CASSLVPPGMNTEAFF.

The rearrangement links TRBV5-1 to TRBJ2-5; TRBD1 matches at 7 bases. In germline, CDR1 is SGHRS, CDR2 YFSETQ. The CDR3 is 15 residues long. Trimming removed 0 bases from V and 6 bases from J; junction bases left unmatched: 8. CDR3 bases: TGCGCCAGCAGCTTGGAGGTGACAGGGAGCCAGACCCAGTACTTC. Residues: CASSLEVTGSQTQYF.

The chain recombines TRBV28 with TRBJ1-2; possible D gene TRBD1, 6 bases. Per the germline V gene, CDR1 is MDHEN and CDR2 is SYDVKM. Trimming shortened V by 11 bases and J by 10 bases, and 17 bases separated the two germline ends. The CDR3 totals 11 residues. CDR3 DNA: TGTGCCGCTCTGGGGACATTGGTCTACACCTTC. It codes for CAALGTLVYTF.

The V gene is TRBV7-2, the J gene TRBJ2-1, with D possibly matching TRBD2 (5 bases). The germline CDR1 and CDR2 sequences are SGHTA and FQGNSA. This CDR3 contains 13 residues. Trimming left V 4 bases short and J 10 bases short, with 14 bases between. The chain's CDR3 is CASSSGVATEQFF. The CDR3 DNA is TGTGCCAGCAGCTCCGGGGTGGCCACCGAGCAGTTCTTC.

The chain couples TRBV21-1 to TRBJ2-2; the table's D call, TRBD1, was not checked against the DNA. TRBV21-1 is noted as a pseudogene. The CDR3 consists of 16 residues. The CDR3 nucleotides are TGTGCCAGCAGCCCCCGGGACAGGGGGCACACCGGGGAGCTGTTTTTT. As protein: CASSPRDRGHTGELFF.

This chain uses TRBV10-3 with TRBJ1-1; 10 bases map to TRBD1. The CDR3 totals 12 residues. Trimming at V came to 8 bases and at J to 7 bases, leaving 4 bases not matched to a gene. CDR1 ENHRY and CDR2 SYGVKD come from the germline V gene. CDR3 protein: CAIGRDRGEAFF. DNA for the CDR3: TGTGCCATCGGAAGGGACAGGGGTGAAGCTTTCTTT.